This entry describes one T cell receptor beta chain. Its antigen is still unknown. Base qualities are not at hand, and no much larger clone is one base apart. Systemically healthy Caucasian individuals from Russia, approximately 39 in total and aged about 6 to 90 years, were included as donors. Each donor gave roughly 9.5 milliliters of peripheral blood, collected into EDTA-treated Vacutainer tubes. Ficoll-Paque density-gradient centrifugation was used to isolate PBMCs, with at least 7 million per sample. Total RNA was extracted from PBMCs with Trizol reagent, with at least 6 micrograms obtained per sample. Naive CD45RAhigh/CD27high T cell percentages were measured by flow cytometry on a PBMC aliquot from every donor. The sample belongs to a study of blood T cells in healthy people across ages (dated by TCRdb to 2015 to 2017). For the wider study: In model experiments, template switching captured about one uniquely barcoded TCR beta cDNA molecule for every two T cells. The study measured age-related changes in TCR beta repertoire diversity using deep sequencing normalized with unique cDNA molecular identifiers. The donors were split into four age groups: young (average 16 years), middle-aged (roughly 42), aged (approximately 60) and long-lived (roughly 80). To avoid experimental bias, donors of different ages were randomly spread across the sequencing lanes. Two additional independent replicas of 1 million unique cDNA reads from the same blood draw were analyzed for two donors (one aged 18 to 29 and one aged 80 or older).

Overall results and qualifications from the work: As age increased, observed TCR beta diversity per million T cells dropped in a roughly linear way, and a significant reduction was already evident by age roughly 36. Estimates of total diversity from one million sequenced T cells were regarded as lower bounds and underestimates. Observed TCR beta diversity correlated strongly with the percentage of naive T cells measured by flow cytometry. Bulk unsorted PBMC profiling prevented conclusive comparison of naive and antigen-experienced compartments. Compared with the aged group, more naive CD4+ T cells, fewer expanded clones and increased TCR diversity were shown by the long-lived group, suggesting age selection. Because the CMV infection status of the donors was unknown, age-related changes in expanded clonotypes may potentially have been confounded.

V is cut back by 4 bases and J by 1 base, with 7 bases in the junction unmatched. CDR1 and CDR2 are drawn from the germline V gene (reference sequence): DFQATT, SNEGSKA. CDR3 length: 15 amino acids, cysteine to phenylalanine. The CDR3 DNA has 45 bases and is translated from base 1. Libraries were constructed by 5' RACE. Sequencing was carried out with an Illumina HiSeq 2500. A second PCR of 7 to 11 cycles was performed with a sample-barcoded 5' primer and a J-beta primer mix. Each TCR beta cDNA molecule received a unique molecular identifier from a template-switch 5' adaptor carrying 12 random nucleotides. At least 2.5 million CDR3-containing paired-end reads were obtained from each sample. First-strand cDNA was synthesized from all RNA with the Mint cDNA synthesis kit, primed by a TRBC-specific oligonucleotide. Following uracil-DNA glycosylase treatment, all cDNA underwent a first 18-cycle PCR with the universal primers M1SS and BC2_uni_R. In the source study's methods: Each sample was normalized by randomly selecting 1 million high-quality reads, each carrying a distinct molecular identifier. Reads with shared molecular identifiers were discarded instead of being binned into consensus sequences. CDR3 identification, clonotype clustering and error correction used MiTCR with a Q25 quality threshold and the strictest error-elimination algorithm. A nonparametric unseen species model with Euler transformation was used to estimate a lower bound on total TCR beta diversity. The public reads were reanalyzed by TCRdb: fastp trimming at Q25, MiXCR alignment, in-frame beta chains only. One record per CDR3 amino acid sequence lists the most common genes and DNA. These V and J calls are TCRdb output, not the study's own analysis. The sample data list about 1.8 million distinct CDR3 sequences, and just under 50% of these were observed just once. Together, the top ten hold over 2% of the sample.

Here the chain combines TRBV20-1 and TRBJ2-3; TRBD1 lines up with 8 middle nucleotides. The sample was blood. This receptor was taken from a middle-aged woman in good health. The DNA is as follows: TGCAGTGCTATTGGACAGGGCGGTGGCACAGATACGCAGTATTTT. This translates into CSAIGQGGGTDTQYF.